A selection of T cell receptor beta chains follows, all from one sample in a study of blood T cell repertoires in COVID-19. Some clones are missing from TCRdb's copy, which holds only in-frame ones; the method was immunoSEQ multiplex PCR. Of 200,000 to 250,000 clones listed, 86% are singletons. The sequenced sample was peripheral blood. Receptor source: a man between 60 and 75 years old with acute or convalescent COVID-19. Each CDR3 is given with its conserved first and last residue. D genes are given only for firm matches. For some rows the clone size is stated as once, few or many, or as a class when expanded; others skip it.

j_call d_call v_call clone_size cdr3_nt cdr3_aa
TRBJ1-2 TRBD1 TRBV7-3 . TGTGCCAGCAGCCCCGGGACAGACTATGGCTACACCTTC CASSPGTDYGYTF
TRBJ2-7 TRBD2 TRBV5-5 . TGTGCCAGCAGCTTGGGATTAGCGGGGGCCTACGAGCAGTACTTC CASSLGLAGAYEQYF
TRBJ2-7 . TRBV6-2/TRBV6-3 . TGTGCCAGCAGTTACGGAGGGGGCAGGTACGAGCAGTACTTC CASSYGGGRYEQYF
TRBJ2-7 TRBD2 TRBV2 . TGTGCCAGCAGTGAACCTAGCGGATTGGGCGAGCAGTACTTC CASSEPSGLGEQYF
TRBJ1-4 . TRBV28 . TGTGCCAGCAGAGACAGACGCCTTGAAAAACTGTTTTTT CASRDRRLEKLFF
TRBJ1-1 . TRBV28 . TGTGCCAGCAGAGTACAGATGAACACTGAAGCTTTCTTT CASRVQMNTEAFF
TRBJ2-6 . TRBV11-3 . TGTGCCAGCAGCCTCACAGGCGGTGGGGCCAACGTCCTGACTTTC CASSLTGGGANVLTF
TRBJ2-4 . TRBV5-4 . TGTGCCAGCAGCGTACAGGTAGCCCTAGCCAAAAACATTCAGTACTTC CASSVQVALAKNIQYF
TRBJ2-1 TRBD2 TRBV5-1 . TGCGCCAGCAGCATGCTTGGGACTAGCGAATATGAGCAGTTCTTC CASSMLGTSEYEQFF
TRBJ2-3 TRBD2 TRBV19 . TGTGCCAGTAGTATAGCCCTAGCGGCACGGTTGGGAGATACGCAGTATTTT CASSIALAARLGDTQYF
TRBJ2-7 TRBD1 TRBV4-3 once TGCGCCAGCAGCCAAAGGACAGGGAGAATCTGTACCCACGAGCAGTACTTC CASSQRTGRICTHEQYF
TRBJ1-4 . TRBV18 . TGTGCCAGCTCACCGGAACGCAGGGCGACTAATGAAAAACTGTTTTTT CASSPERRATNEKLFF
TRBJ2-7 . TRBV2 . TGTGCCAGCAACGAAGAACAGGACTCCTACGAGCAGTACTTC CASNEEQDSYEQYF
TRBJ1-1 . TRBV7-9 . TGTGCCAGCAGCTTATACGCACAGTATGAAGCTTTCTTT CASSLYAQYEAFF
TRBJ2-5 . TRBV6-2/TRBV6-3 . TGTGCCAGCAGCCTCCACCGGGACACACAAGAGACCCAGTACTTC CASSLHRDTQETQYF
TRBJ2-2 TRBD2 TRBV5-5 . TGTGCCAGCAGCCCTAGCGGGAGGGCGAACACCGGGGAGCTGTTTTTT CASSPSGRANTGELFF
TRBJ1-4 . TRBV6-1 . TGTGCCAGCAGTGGGAGTACGGTTCGTCTAAATGAAAAACTGTTTTTT CASSGSTVRLNEKLFF
TRBJ2-7 TRBD2 TRBV15 . TGTGCCACCAGCGGCAGCAGGGCTAGCGGGAGCTACGAGCAGTACTTC CATSGSRASGSYEQYF
TRBJ1-5 . TRBV12-3/TRBV12-4 . TGTGCCAGCGCGCCCAATGGCAATCAGCCCCAGCATTTT CASAPNGNQPQHF
TRBJ2-2 TRBD1 TRBV19 . TGTGCCAGTAGCCTGGGACAGGGTAGCACCGGGGAGCTGTTTTTT CASSLGQGSTGELFF
TRBJ2-1 TRBD2 TRBV19 . TGTGCCAGTAAAGATCTTCTTAGCGGGAGCAATGAGCAGTTCTTC CASKDLLSGSNEQFF
TRBJ2-1 . TRBV7-6 . TGTGCCAGCAGCTCCCGGCAGGGCTCCTACAATGAGCAGTTCTTC CASSSRQGSYNEQFF
TRBJ2-5 . TRBV7-9 . TGTGCCAGCAGCTTAGGACACGCTGGGGAGACCCAGTACTTC CASSLGHAGETQYF
TRBJ2-7 . TRBV7-9 . TGTGCCAGCAGCTTAGAGGGGTCCGGCTACGAGCAGTACTTC CASSLEGSGYEQYF
TRBJ1-5 . TRBV27 . TGTGCCAGCAGTTTCGGGAAAGGGCGGTGGGAGGATCAGCCCCAGCATTTT CASSFGKGRWEDQPQHF
TRBJ2-7 TRBD1 TRBV5-1 . TGCGCCAGCAGTCTTCCCGGGACAGGAGCCTACGAGCAGTACTTC CASSLPGTGAYEQYF
TRBJ2-7 . TRBV2 . TGTGCCAGCAGTCCCCTTAGAGGCCCATCCTACGAGCAGTACTTC CASSPLRGPSYEQYF
TRBJ1-1 . TRBV28 . TGTGCCAGCACCTTCCGCGGAGGGGCAGGAACTGAAGCTTTCTTT CASTFRGGAGTEAFF
TRBJ2-1 . TRBV6-2/TRBV6-3 few TGTGCCAGCAGCCGGACAGATAGCCTCTTAGGAGCTTCTCTAGGCCTAGCGGACTACAATGAGCAGTTCTTC CASSRTDSLLGASLGLADYNEQFF
TRBJ1-1 . TRBV12-3/TRBV12-4 . TGTGCCAGCAGTTTAAGGGGCACTGAAGCTTTCTTT CASSLRGTEAFF
TRBJ2-7 . TRBV7-9 . TGTGCCAGCAGCTTAGCGCTCGGGGGAGGAGGCTACGAGCAGTACTTC CASSLALGGGGYEQYF
TRBJ1-5 . TRBV19 . TGTGCCAGTAGTGTTCGACCGGCGGGCAATCAGCCCCAGCATTTT CASSVRPAGNQPQHF
TRBJ1-1 . TRBV11-1 . TGTGCCAGCAGCATACACAGGGATATTGAAGCTTTCTTT CASSIHRDIEAFF